This is a list of T cell receptor beta chains from one sample in a study of blood T cell repertoires in COVID-19. Only in-frame clones appear in the TCRdb table, and some are missing; sequencing was by immunoSEQ multiplex PCR. In the table there are about 43,000 clones, more than 75% of which are singletons. The sample taken for sequencing was peripheral blood. Source of these receptors: a human donor in a cohort sampled during active COVID-19. CDR3s include the opening cysteine and the closing phenylalanine or tryptophan. D genes are given only for firm matches. Clone sizes are given selectively: once, few, many, or a class where the clone is expanded.

j_call clone_size d_call v_call cdr3_nt cdr3_aa
TRBJ2-1 . TRBD2 TRBV18 TGTGCCAGCTCACCGGGACTAGCGGAGTCTCGGTCCTACAATGAGCAGTTCTTC CASSPGLAESRSYNEQFF
TRBJ1-1 . TRBD1 TRBV7-6 TGTGCCAGCAGCCCAGGAACAGGGGTCGGAACTGAAGCTTTCTTT CASSPGTGVGTEAFF
TRBJ2-1 . TRBD1 TRBV18 TGTGCCAGCTCACCGCGGGACAGGGGGCAAGGTGAGCAGTTCTTC CASSPRDRGQGEQFF
TRBJ2-6 . . TRBV28 TGTGCCAGCAGTTTTAACTCTGGGGCCAACGTCCTGACTTTC CASSFNSGANVLTF
TRBJ2-1 . TRBD2 TRBV5-4 TGTGCCAGCAGCCCTTACCTAACTAGCGGTCCCAGGGATGAGCAGTTCTTC CASSPYLTSGPRDEQFF
TRBJ1-1 . . TRBV4-2 TGTGCCAGCAGCCAAGATCTCACAGGGCGAGGAACTGAAGCTTTCTTT CASSQDLTGRGTEAFF
TRBJ1-1 . . TRBV7-9 TGTGCCAGCAGCCCACAGACGGATCAAGCTTTCTTT CASSPQTDQAFF
TRBJ2-1 . . TRBV7-8 TGTGCCAGCAGCTTAGGCGGAGGCTCCTACAATGAGCAGTTCTTC CASSLGGGSYNEQFF
TRBJ1-1 . TRBD1 TRBV19 TGTGCCAGTAGTGCACAGGGGGCGTACACTGAAGCTTTCTTT CASSAQGAYTEAFF
TRBJ2-3 . TRBD2 TRBV10-1 TGCGCCAGCAGTGATACTAGCGGGAGTACAGATACGCAGTATTTT CASSDTSGSTDTQYF
TRBJ2-3 . . TRBV3-1/TRBV3-2 TGTGCCAGCAGCCTCCTCTCTAGTCAGCGCACAGATACGCAGTATTTT CASSLLSSQRTDTQYF
TRBJ2-7 . TRBD1 TRBV27 TGTGCCAGCAGCCCCGGGACAGGGGCGCGAGGGGAGCAGTACTTC CASSPGTGARGEQYF
TRBJ1-3 once TRBD1 TRBV5-6 TGTGCCAGCAGCTTGGTTTACCTTCGGGACAGGGGGGACCGAAACACCATATATTTT CASSLVYLRDRGDRNTIYF
TRBJ2-1 . TRBD2 TRBV10-1 TGCGCCAGCAGTGAGTCGAGACTAGCGGGAACATTCTCCTACAATGAGCAGTTCTTC CASSESRLAGTFSYNEQFF
TRBJ2-2 . TRBD2 TRBV6-1 TGTGCCAGCAGTGAAGTTTGGACTAGCGGAACCCGATCAAACACCGGGGAGCTGTTTTTT CASSEVWTSGTRSNTGELFF
TRBJ2-3 . . TRBV12-3/TRBV12-4 TGTGCCAGCAGCAACAGGGCAGATACGCAGTATTTT CASSNRADTQYF
TRBJ1-1 . TRBD1 TRBV29-1 TGCAGCGTTGGGAGGGTAGTGACAGGGTCGAACACTGAAGCTTTCTTT CSVGRVVTGSNTEAFF
TRBJ2-1 . TRBD2 TRBV2 TGTGCCAGCAGTTATCCGGGACTAGCGGATGGGTACAATGAGCAGTTCTTC CASSYPGLADGYNEQFF
TRBJ1-1 . . TRBV5-6 TGTGCCAGCAGCTTTCAGCAGGGAGGAATTGAAGCTTTCTTT CASSFQQGGIEAFF
TRBJ2-3 few TRBD2 TRBV9 TGTGCCAGCAGCGTTGCGACTAGCGGGAGGGCCGCAGATACGCAGTATTTT CASSVATSGRAADTQYF
TRBJ2-1 once TRBD2 TRBV7-2 TGTGCCAGCAGCTCGGCTAGCGGCTCCTACAATGAGCAGTTCTTC CASSSASGSYNEQFF
TRBJ2-1 . . TRBV18 TGTGCCAGCTCACCTCCGGCTAGCGTCTCCTACAATGAGCAGTTCTTC CASSPPASVSYNEQFF
TRBJ1-2 . . TRBV3-1/TRBV3-2 TGTGCCAGCAGCCAAGCGCAGGAGGGGAAATATGGCTACACCTTC CASSQAQEGKYGYTF
TRBJ1-2 . . TRBV5-1 TGCGCCAGCAGCTTGCCCCGGGACACAACTAACTATGGCTACACCTTC CASSLPRDTTNYGYTF
TRBJ2-1 . TRBD2 TRBV28 TGTGCCAGTCATCAGACTAGCGGGAACTACAATGAGCAGTTCTTC CASHQTSGNYNEQFF
TRBJ2-7 . TRBD2 TRBV27 TGTGCCAGCAGTTTTTCGGGACTAGCGAGCGAGCAGTACTTC CASSFSGLASEQYF
TRBJ1-4 . . TRBV24-1 TGTGCCACCAGTGATTCCGACAAAACAACTAATGAAAAACTGTTTTTT CATSDSDKTTNEKLFF
TRBJ2-2 . TRBD2 TRBV9 TGTGCCAGCAGCGCGGGACTAGCGGGAGCCTGGGAGCTGTTTTTT CASSAGLAGAWELFF
TRBJ2-5 . . TRBV18 TGTGCCAGCTCACCACCGAAGCTACCCGGGACACCCCTTCGGCGGCTTCAAGAGACCCAGTACTTC CASSPPKLPGTPLRRLQETQYF
TRBJ2-2 . . TRBV2 TGTGCCAGCAGGCCGGGACTTAACACCGGGGAGCTGTTTTTT CASRPGLNTGELFF
TRBJ2-2 . TRBD1 TRBV7-6 TGTGCCAGCAGCTTAGGTCAGGGGGCGCTCACCGGGGAGCTGTTTTTT CASSLGQGALTGELFF
TRBJ2-1 . TRBD2 TRBV7-3 TGTGCCAGCAGCTTCCTATCACCGGGACTAGCGGGAGAGTATGAGCAGTTCTTC CASSFLSPGLAGEYEQFF
TRBJ2-7 . TRBD1 TRBV29-1 TGCAGCGTTGAAGATCCGGACAGGCATACCTACGAGCAGTACTTC CSVEDPDRHTYEQYF
TRBJ2-7 . TRBD2 TRBV9 TGTGCCAGCAGCTCCGAGGGGGTAGCGGGGGTCCACTACGAGCAGTACTTC CASSSEGVAGVHYEQYF
TRBJ1-2 . TRBD1 TRBV4-2 TGTGCCAGCAGCCAACGGGACAGGGGTAACTATGGCTACACCTTC CASSQRDRGNYGYTF
TRBJ1-6 . . TRBV6-5 TGTGCCAGCAGTTCCCCACAGGATAATTCACCCCTCCACTTT CASSSPQDNSPLHF
TRBJ2-7 . TRBD2 TRBV2 TGTGCCAGCAGTGGGACTAGCGGCTATAACTACGAGCAGTACTTC CASSGTSGYNYEQYF
TRBJ2-1 . . TRBV4-2 TGTGCCAGCAGCCAAGACGGTGCACGCCGCGGAGACGATGAGCAGTTCTTC CASSQDGARRGDDEQFF
TRBJ2-3 . TRBD2 TRBV6-2/TRBV6-3 TGTGCCAGCAGTTACCCACTAGCGGGGCGAAGCACAGATACGCAGTATTTT CASSYPLAGRSTDTQYF
TRBJ2-7 . . TRBV25-1 TGTGCCAGCAGTGTTGGAGGGAACGAGCAGTACTTC CASSVGGNEQYF
TRBJ1-5 few . TRBV12-3/TRBV12-4 TGTGCCAGCAGTTTCCTGAGAAATCAGCCCCAGCATTTT CASSFLRNQPQHF
TRBJ2-7 . . TRBV6-1 TGTGCCAGCAGTGAAGACTCCTCGTCCTACGAGCAGTACTTC CASSEDSSSYEQYF
TRBJ2-1 . TRBD2 TRBV5-4 TGTGCCAGCAGCTTTTCTAGCGGGAGAAGCTCCTACAATGAGCAGTTCTTC CASSFSSGRSSYNEQFF
TRBJ1-5 . . TRBV10-3 TGTGCCATCAGGGAGGGAGATGATAGCAATCAGCCCCAGCATTTT CAIREGDDSNQPQHF
TRBJ2-5 . TRBD2 TRBV14 TGTGCCAGCAGCCCGGGACTACAAGAGACCCAGTACTTC CASSPGLQETQYF
TRBJ2-1 . TRBD2 TRBV5-1 TGCGCCAGCAGCTTGTGGGGGGTGATTGCTAGCGGGAGAGGGAACAATGAGCAGTTCTTC CASSLWGVIASGRGNNEQFF